This T cell receptor beta chain came from a study of vaccination and CD4 T cells after COVID-19. Study-wide background: Stimuli were overlapping spike peptide pools of SARS-CoV-2 and three common cold coronaviruses (HCoV-NL63, HCoV-OC43, HCoV-229E).

Concerning this clonotype itself: Its antigen is unidentified.

The time point is: late sampling 161 to 241 days after vaccination in three convalescent patients. Regarding treatment: approximately 9-day PBMC culture with coronavirus spike peptide pools or control peptides (ViraFEST assay). Scientists ran DNA taken from cultured CD4+ T cells through the Oncomine TCR Beta short-read assay for sequencing. Scientists extracted genomic DNA from CD4+ T cells grown in culture. TCRdb reanalysed the PCR reads using MiXCR and keeps one entry per CDR3 protein. The sample lists more than 20,000 distinct CDR3 sequences, 30% to 35% occurring once. The V end lost 5 bases, the J end lost 1 base, and 11 bases lay between the germline ends. Germline V CDR1 and CDR2: DFQATT, SNEGSKA (reference sequence). This CDR3 spans 13 amino acids.

The sequence derives from a human donor who had recovered from COVID-19. The sequenced sample was CD4+ T cells from blood, cultured in vitro, obtained about 7 months after SARS-CoV-2 vaccination. The chain uses TRBV20-1 and TRBJ2-5, with D unresolved. CDR3 bases: TGCAGTGCTGCTCAAGGCAGCCAAGAGACCCAGTACTTC. Translated, it gives CSAAQGSQETQYF.